This T cell receptor beta chain was sequenced for a study of CD8 T cells in ankylosing spondylitis. This clonotype was observed a handful of times. Its specificity is not known. Libraries for TCR beta were made by quantitative 5'-RACE with molecular barcodes. TCRdb reanalysed the 5' RACE reads using MiXCR and keeps one entry per CDR3 protein. The table shows around 770,000 distinct CDR3 sequences, with over 15% occurring only once. The germline V and J ends were trimmed by 0 bases and 4 bases, with 13 bases remaining between them. In germline, CDR1 is DFQATT, CDR2 SNEGSKA (reference sequence). CDR3 length equals 15 residues. Study results and limitations: Characteristic of ankylosing spondylitis blood, it appeared, was a TCR beta motif comprising fewer than 10 highly homologous variants. Disease-associated clones were CD8+ and fairly uncommon in peripheral blood. There was reportedly significant enrichment of clones that were disease-linked in matched ankylosing spondylitis synovial fluid.

This chain links TRBV20-1 with TRBJ2-1; possibly TRBD2 for D (5 bases). This TCR came from a male donor with ankylosing spondylitis. Sequenced input: blood, either unsorted or a sorted T cell fraction (not recorded which). The CDR3 sequence: CSARDGRGLYNEQFF. The CDR3 DNA reads as TGCAGTGCTAGAGATGGACGGGGTCTATACAATGAGCAGTTCTTC.